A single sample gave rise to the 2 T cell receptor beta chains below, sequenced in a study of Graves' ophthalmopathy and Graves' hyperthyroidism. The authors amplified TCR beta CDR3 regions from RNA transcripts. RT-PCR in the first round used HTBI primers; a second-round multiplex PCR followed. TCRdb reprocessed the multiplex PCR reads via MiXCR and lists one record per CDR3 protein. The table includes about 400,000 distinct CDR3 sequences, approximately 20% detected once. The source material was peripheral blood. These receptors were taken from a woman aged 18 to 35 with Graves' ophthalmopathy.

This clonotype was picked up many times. The CDR3 region has the DNA TGTGCCAGCAGCTTAGGGGTGGACCAGCAAGAGACCCAGTACTTC. It translates to CASSLGVDQQETQYF. V and J are TRBV7-2 and TRBJ2-5; D not resolved. CDR1 SGHTA and CDR2 FQGNSA come from the germline V gene. Trimming stripped 1 base from V and 2 bases from J, with 11 bases between. The CDR3 spans 15 residues.

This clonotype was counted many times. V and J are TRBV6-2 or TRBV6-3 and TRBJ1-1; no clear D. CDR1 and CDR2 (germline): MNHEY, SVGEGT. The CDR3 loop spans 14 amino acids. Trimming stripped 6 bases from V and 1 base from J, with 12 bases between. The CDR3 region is CASRGRVANTEAFF. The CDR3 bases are TGTGCCAGCAGGGGAAGGGTCGCGAACACTGAAGCTTTCTTT.